This paragraph covers one TCR beta chain sequence. The antigen remains undetermined. Data came from immunoSEQ multiplex PCR; TCRdb stores just in-frame clones and leaves some out. This sample has some 21,000 clones; about 76% occur once, and the top ten carry 28%. This CDR3 comprises 16 residues. The germline V gene has CDR1 MGHRA and CDR2 YSYEKL. Trimming stripped 0 bases from V and 4 bases from J, with 13 bases between. This sample stems from a study of early stage breast cancer tumors. The wider study: Most invasive tumors, twelve of 16, were ER+/PR+/HER2-.

Study observations and caveats: Enriched TCRB sequences shared across patients were mostly commonly generated sequences. In about 85% of the 16 patients, blood comparison separated tumor from normal breast.

The clonotype originates from a person aged 55 to 75 with breast cancer. The sample comprised blood. The V call is TRBV4-1, the J call TRBJ1-5; no clear D gene. Here the CDR3 reads CASSQEAFAENQPQHF. DNA of the CDR3: TGCGCCAGCAGCCAAGAGGCGTTCGCTGAGAATCAGCCCCAGCATTTT.